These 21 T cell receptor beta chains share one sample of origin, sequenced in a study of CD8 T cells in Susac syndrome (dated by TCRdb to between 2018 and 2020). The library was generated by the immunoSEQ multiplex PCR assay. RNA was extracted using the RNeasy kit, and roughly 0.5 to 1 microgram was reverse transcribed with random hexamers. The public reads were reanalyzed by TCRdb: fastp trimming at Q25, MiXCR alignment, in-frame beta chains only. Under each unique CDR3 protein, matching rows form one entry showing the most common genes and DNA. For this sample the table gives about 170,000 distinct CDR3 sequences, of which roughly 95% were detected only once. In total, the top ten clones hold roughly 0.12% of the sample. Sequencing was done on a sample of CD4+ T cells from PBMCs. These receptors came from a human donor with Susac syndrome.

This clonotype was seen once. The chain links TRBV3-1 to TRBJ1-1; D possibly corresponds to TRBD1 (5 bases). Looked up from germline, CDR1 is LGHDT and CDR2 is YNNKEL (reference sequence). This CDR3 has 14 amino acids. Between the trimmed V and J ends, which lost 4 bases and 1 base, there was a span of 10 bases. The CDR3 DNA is TGTGCCAGCAGCCCGTCGAGGGGGAACACTGAAGCTTTCTTT. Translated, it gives CASSPSRGNTEAFF. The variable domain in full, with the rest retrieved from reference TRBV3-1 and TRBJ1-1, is DTAVSQTPKYLVTQMGNDKSIKCEQNLGHDTMYWYKQDSKKFLKIMFSYNNKELIINETVPNRFSPKSPDKAHLNLHINSLELGDSAVYFCASSPSRGNTEAFFGQGTRLTVV.

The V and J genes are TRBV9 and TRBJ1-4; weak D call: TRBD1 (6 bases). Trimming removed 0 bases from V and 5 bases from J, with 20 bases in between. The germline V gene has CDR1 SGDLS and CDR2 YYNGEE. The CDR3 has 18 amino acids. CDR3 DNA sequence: TGTGCCAGCAGCGTAGGGGCCCATGGGAGGGGGTTGAATGAAAAACTGTTTTTT. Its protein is CASSVGAHGRGLNEKLFF.

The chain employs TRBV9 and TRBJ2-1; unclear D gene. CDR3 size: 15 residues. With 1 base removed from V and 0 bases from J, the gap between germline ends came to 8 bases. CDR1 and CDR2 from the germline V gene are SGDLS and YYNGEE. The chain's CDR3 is CASSVTPISYNEQFF. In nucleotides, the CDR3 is TGTGCCAGCAGCGTAACTCCCATCTCCTACAATGAGCAGTTCTTC.

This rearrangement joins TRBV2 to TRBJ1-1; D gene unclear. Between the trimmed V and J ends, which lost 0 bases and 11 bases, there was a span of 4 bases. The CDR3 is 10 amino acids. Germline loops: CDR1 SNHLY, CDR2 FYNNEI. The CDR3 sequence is CASSEAVAFF. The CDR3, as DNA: TGTGCCAGCAGTGAAGCGGTTGCTTTCTTT.

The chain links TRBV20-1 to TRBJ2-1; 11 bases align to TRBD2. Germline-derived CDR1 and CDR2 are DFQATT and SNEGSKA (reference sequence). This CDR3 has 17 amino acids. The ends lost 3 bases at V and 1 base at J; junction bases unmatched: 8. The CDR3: CSASPASGRISYNEQFF. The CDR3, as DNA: TGCAGTGCTAGTCCCGCTAGCGGGAGGATTTCCTACAATGAGCAGTTCTTC.

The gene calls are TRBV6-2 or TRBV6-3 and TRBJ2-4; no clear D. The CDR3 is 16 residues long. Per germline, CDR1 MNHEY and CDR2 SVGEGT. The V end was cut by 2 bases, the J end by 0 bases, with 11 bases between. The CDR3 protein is CASSYAPEGAKNIQYF. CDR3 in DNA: TGTGCCAGCAGTTACGCGCCAGAAGGAGCCAAAAACATTCAGTACTTC.

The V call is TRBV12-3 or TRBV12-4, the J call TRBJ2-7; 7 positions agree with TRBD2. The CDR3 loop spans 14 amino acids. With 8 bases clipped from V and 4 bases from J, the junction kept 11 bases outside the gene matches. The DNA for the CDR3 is TGTGCCAGCTGGATGGGAGCGGGACCTTACGAGCAGTACTTC. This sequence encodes CASWMGAGPYEQYF.

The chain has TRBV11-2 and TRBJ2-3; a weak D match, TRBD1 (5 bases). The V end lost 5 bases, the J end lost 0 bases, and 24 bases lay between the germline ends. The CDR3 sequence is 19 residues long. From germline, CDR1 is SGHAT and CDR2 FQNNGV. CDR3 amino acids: CASSPPTVQGSSSTDTQYF. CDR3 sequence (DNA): TGTGCCAGCAGCCCGCCCACCGTTCAGGGTTCCTCTAGCACAGATACGCAGTATTTT.

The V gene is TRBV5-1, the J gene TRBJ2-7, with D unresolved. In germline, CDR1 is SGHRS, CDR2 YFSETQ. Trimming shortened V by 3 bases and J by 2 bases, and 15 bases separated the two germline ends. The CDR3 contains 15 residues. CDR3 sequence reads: CASSSHLGSAYEQYF. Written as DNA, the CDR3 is TGCGCCAGCAGCTCGCACCTAGGAAGCGCCTACGAGCAGTACTTC.

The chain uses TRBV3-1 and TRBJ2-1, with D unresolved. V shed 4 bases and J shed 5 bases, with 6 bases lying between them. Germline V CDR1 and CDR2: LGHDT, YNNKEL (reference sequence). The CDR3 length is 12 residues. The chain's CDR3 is CASSPLNNEQFF. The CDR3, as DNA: TGTGCCAGCAGCCCATTGAACAATGAGCAGTTCTTC.

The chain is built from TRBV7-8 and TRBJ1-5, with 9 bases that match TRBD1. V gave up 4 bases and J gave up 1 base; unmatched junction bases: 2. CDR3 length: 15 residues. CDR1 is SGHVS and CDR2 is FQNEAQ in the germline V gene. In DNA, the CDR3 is TGTGCCAGCAGCTGGGGACAGGGCAGCAATCAGCCCCAGCATTTT. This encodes CASSWGQGSNQPQHF.

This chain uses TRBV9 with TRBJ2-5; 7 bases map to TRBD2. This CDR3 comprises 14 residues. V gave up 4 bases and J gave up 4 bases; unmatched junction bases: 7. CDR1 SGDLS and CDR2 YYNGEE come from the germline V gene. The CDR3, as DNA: TGTGCCAGCAGCCCCCCGGGACTACTAGAGACCCAGTACTTC. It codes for CASSPPGLLETQYF.

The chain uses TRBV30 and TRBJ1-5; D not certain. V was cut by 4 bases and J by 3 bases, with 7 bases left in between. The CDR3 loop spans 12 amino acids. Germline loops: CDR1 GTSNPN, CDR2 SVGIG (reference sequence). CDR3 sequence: CAWNVANQPQHF. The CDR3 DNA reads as TGTGCCTGGAATGTTGCCAATCAGCCCCAGCATTTT.

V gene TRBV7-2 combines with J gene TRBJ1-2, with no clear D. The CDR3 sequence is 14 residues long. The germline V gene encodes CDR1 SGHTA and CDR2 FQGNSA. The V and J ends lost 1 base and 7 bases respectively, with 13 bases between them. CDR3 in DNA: TGTGCCAGCAGCTTAGTCCCCGCGAGGGCTGGCTACACCTTC. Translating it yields CASSLVPARAGYTF.

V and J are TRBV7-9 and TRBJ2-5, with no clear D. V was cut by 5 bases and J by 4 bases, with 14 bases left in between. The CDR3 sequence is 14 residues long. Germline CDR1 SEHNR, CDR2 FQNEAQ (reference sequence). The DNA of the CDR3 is TGTGCCAGCAGCCTCGACCCCGGCCGAGAGACCCAGTACTTC. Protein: CASSLDPGRETQYF.

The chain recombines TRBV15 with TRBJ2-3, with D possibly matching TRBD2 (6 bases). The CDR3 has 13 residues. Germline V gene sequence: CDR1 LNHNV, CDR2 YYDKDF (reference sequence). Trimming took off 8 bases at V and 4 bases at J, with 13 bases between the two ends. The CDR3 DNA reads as TGTGCCACCGGGGGGTCACCCGCAGATACGCAGTATTTT. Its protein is CATGGSPADTQYF.

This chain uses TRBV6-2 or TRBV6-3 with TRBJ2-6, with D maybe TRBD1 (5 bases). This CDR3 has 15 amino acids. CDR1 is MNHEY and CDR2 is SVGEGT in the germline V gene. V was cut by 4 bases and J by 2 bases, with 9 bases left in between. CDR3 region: CASSFLRAGANVLTF. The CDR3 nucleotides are TGTGCCAGCAGTTTTCTCAGGGCTGGGGCCAACGTCCTGACTTTC.

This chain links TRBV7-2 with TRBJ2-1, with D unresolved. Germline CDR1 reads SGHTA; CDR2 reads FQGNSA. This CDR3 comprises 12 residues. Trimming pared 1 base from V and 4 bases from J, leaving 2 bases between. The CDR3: CASSLGYNEQFF. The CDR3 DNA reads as TGTGCCAGCAGCTTAGGGTACAATGAGCAGTTCTTC.

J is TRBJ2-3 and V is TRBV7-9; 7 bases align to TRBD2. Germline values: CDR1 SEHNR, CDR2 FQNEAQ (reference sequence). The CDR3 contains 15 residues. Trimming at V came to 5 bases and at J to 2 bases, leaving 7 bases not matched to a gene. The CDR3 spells CASSRGESATDTQYF. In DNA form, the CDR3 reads TGTGCCAGCAGCCGGGGGGAGTCAGCCACAGATACGCAGTATTTT.

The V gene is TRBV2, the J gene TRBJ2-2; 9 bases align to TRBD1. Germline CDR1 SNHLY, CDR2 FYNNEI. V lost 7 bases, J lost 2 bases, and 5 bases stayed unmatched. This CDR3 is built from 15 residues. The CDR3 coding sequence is TGTGCCAGCAAACAGGGGGCTGGCAACACCGGGGAGCTGTTTTTT. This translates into CASKQGAGNTGELFF.

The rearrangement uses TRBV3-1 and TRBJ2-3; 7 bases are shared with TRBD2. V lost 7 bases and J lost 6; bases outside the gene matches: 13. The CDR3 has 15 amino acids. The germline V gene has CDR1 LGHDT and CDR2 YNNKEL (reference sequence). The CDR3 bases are TGTGCCAGCACCCCGGGGACTACGGGTCGGGATACGCAGTATTTT. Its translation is CASTPGTTGRDTQYF.